One sample yielded the 25 T cell receptor beta chains listed below, sequenced in a study of CD4 T cells in relation to SARS-CoV-2 and coronaviruses. Measured with immunoSEQ multiplex PCR; TCRdb has only the in-frame clones, and not every one. This sample has 60,000 to 75,000 clones, with approximately 93% found just once. The unexposed donors gave CD4+ T cells in about 2011-2018, prior to COVID-19. Sequences were obtained from naive CD4+ T cells from PBMCs. Specified subset: naive CD4+ T cells isolated by negative enrichment. The receptors here all came from a human donor in good health.

The V call is TRBV15, the J call TRBJ2-5; D unclear. Germline V gives CDR1 LNHNV, CDR2 YYDKDF (reference sequence). V was shortened by 0 bases and J by 5 bases, with 7 bases between the two germline ends. There are 13 residues in the CDR3. CDR3 residues: CATSRDSEETQYF. The CDR3 DNA reads TGTGCCACCAGCAGAGACTCGGAGGAGACCCAGTACTTC.

This clone has just one count. The chain joins TRBV5-1 to TRBJ2-1; D may match TRBD1 or TRBD2 (7 bases each). The V end was cut by 0 bases, the J end by 8 bases, with 15 bases between. Germline CDR1 SGHRS, CDR2 YFSETQ. CDR3 length: 15 residues. The CDR3 DNA reads as TGCGCCAGCAGCTTGGCAGGGGGGGCAGCAGATGAGCAGTTCTTC. The encoded protein is CASSLAGGAADEQFF. Using reference TRBV5-1 and TRBJ2-1 for the parts outside the CDR3, the full variable domain is KAGVTQTPRYLIKTRGQQVTLSCSPISGHRSVSWYQQTPGQGLQFLFEYFSETQRNKGNFPGRFSGRQFSNSRSEMNVSTLELGDSALYLCASSLAGGAADEQFFGPGTRLTVL.

The V gene is TRBV3-1 (or the pseudogene TRBV3-2), the J gene TRBJ2-1; 11 positions match TRBD2. Germline trimming cut 3 bases from V and 9 bases from J; bases unmatched to any gene: 10. This CDR3 is built from 16 residues. The germline CDR1 and CDR2 sequences are LGHDT and YNNKEL (reference sequence). This CDR3 is CASSHLIAGGPIEQFF. The CDR3 nucleotides are TGTGCCAGCAGCCACCTTATAGCGGGGGGGCCTATTGAGCAGTTCTTC.

The V and J genes are TRBV10-3 and TRBJ2-1; 7 bases line up with TRBD1. Per the germline V gene, CDR1 is ENHRY and CDR2 is SYGVKD. V was clipped by 8 bases and J by 5 bases; unmatched bases: 9. CDR3 length: 14 residues. The DNA for the CDR3 is TGTGCCATCGGCCGGGACAGCGATCACAATGAGCAGTTCTTC. It is translated as CAIGRDSDHNEQFF.

Here the CDR3 reads CASSSGQAGFAYEQYF. DNA of the CDR3: TGTGCCAGCAGCTCGGGACAGGCTGGCTTTGCTTACGAGCAGTACTTC. This rearrangement joins TRBV7-6 to TRBJ2-7; 8 bases agree with TRBD1. The J segment lost 4 bases and the V segment lost 4 bases, leaving 12 bases of the junction unmatched. Germline loops: CDR1 SGHVS, CDR2 FNYEAQ. The CDR3 covers 16 residues.

This chain's CDR3 is CASSLGRSNQPQHF. CDR3 coding DNA: TGTGCCAGCAGTTTGGGGCGGAGCAATCAGCCCCAGCATTTT. V is TRBV28 and J is TRBJ1-5, with a tentative D call TRBD1 (5 bases). This CDR3 region has 14 residues. Germline V lookup: CDR1 MDHEN, CDR2 SYDVKM. The germline V and J ends were trimmed by 3 bases and 1 base, with 7 bases remaining between them.

The genes are TRBV24-1 and TRBJ2-3; D not certain. V gave up 9 bases and J gave up 3 bases, with 18 bases separating them. This CDR3 region has 15 residues. Germline V gene data show CDR1 as KGHDR and CDR2 as SFDVKD. The chain's CDR3 is CATVDGVDATDTQYF. CDR3 nucleotides: TGTGCCACCGTGGACGGAGTAGATGCGACAGATACGCAGTATTTT.

This sequence joins TRBV4-3 and TRBJ1-1, with 7 bases aligning to TRBD1. CDR3 length: 18 amino acids. V was clipped by 2 bases and J by 0 bases; unmatched bases: 12. In germline, CDR1 is LGHNA, CDR2 YSLEER. Written as DNA, the CDR3 is TGCGCCAGCAGCCAAAAAAGGGGGCCGGGCAGCATGAACACTGAAGCTTTCTTT. It encodes CASSQKRGPGSMNTEAFF.

The V gene is TRBV18, the J gene TRBJ1-1; perhaps TRBD1 as D (6 bases). The V gene lost 2 bases and the J gene lost 1 base, with 11 bases spanning the gap. The germline V gene has CDR1 KGHSH and CDR2 LQKENI. The CDR3 sequence is 15 residues long. In DNA, the CDR3 is TGTGCCAGCTCACCAGTTCAGGGGAGGAACACTGAAGCTTTCTTT. Protein sequence: CASSPVQGRNTEAFF.

The chain has TRBV30 and TRBJ2-3; possible D gene TRBD1, 5 bases. Germline V CDR1 and CDR2: GTSNPN, SVGIG (reference sequence). CDR3 length equals 15 residues. The V end was cut by 0 bases, the J end by 1 base, with 11 bases between. CDR3 DNA sequence: TGTGCCTGGAGTGTACTGGGGCGTGGCACAGATACGCAGTATTTT. Its protein is CAWSVLGRGTDTQYF.

The gene calls are TRBV5-1 and TRBJ2-7; D not certain. This CDR3 is built from 13 residues. V was trimmed by 4 bases and J by 3 bases, leaving 11 bases between them. Per the germline V gene, CDR1 is SGHRS and CDR2 is YFSETQ. CDR3 DNA: TGCGCCAGCAGCCCTGAGACAAACTACGAGCAGTACTTC. Encoded protein: CASSPETNYEQYF. The full variable domain, rest sourced from reference TRBV5-1 and TRBJ2-7, is KAGVTQTPRYLIKTRGQQVTLSCSPISGHRSVSWYQQTPGQGLQFLFEYFSETQRNKGNFPGRFSGRQFSNSRSEMNVSTLELGDSALYLCASSPETNYEQYFGPGTRLTVT.

The CDR3 here is CASSLRRRLAYGYTF. As DNA, the CDR3 is TGTGCCAGCAGCCTACGAAGGAGGCTGGCCTATGGCTACACCTTC. The chain combines TRBV6-2 or TRBV6-3 with TRBJ1-2, with D unclear. Deletions cut 6 bases from V and 4 bases from J, with 18 bases between. In germline, CDR1 is MNHEY, CDR2 SVGEGT. The CDR3 contains 15 residues.

This clone occurred once. J is TRBJ2-3 and V is TRBV6-5; D is ambiguous. The ends were cut back, 4 bases at V and 1 base at J, with 9 bases in the middle. The CDR3 has 14 amino acids. From germline, CDR1 is MNHEY and CDR2 SVGAGI. The DNA of the CDR3 is TGTGCCAGCAGTTTGTCTTTTCGCACAGATACGCAGTATTTT. Its protein product is CASSLSFRTDTQYF.

This rearrangement joins TRBV3-1 (or the pseudogene TRBV3-2) to TRBJ1-3; no definite D call. CDR1 and CDR2 from the germline V gene are LGHDT and YNNKEL (reference sequence). The CDR3 sequence is 16 residues long. Trimming took off 4 bases at V and 0 bases at J, with 13 bases between the two ends. CDR3 DNA: TGTGCCAGCAGCCCCTCCGTGTTTAGCTCTGGAAACACCATATATTTT. Translation: CASSPSVFSSGNTIYF.

The chain links TRBV20-1 to TRBJ1-5; D ambiguous. CDR3 length: 11 residues. Trimming removed 5 bases at V and 3 bases at J, with 5 bases between. Germline lookup yields CDR1 DFQATT and CDR2 SNEGSKA (reference sequence). The CDR3, as DNA: TGCAGTGCTGAGGACAATCAGCCCCAGCATTTT. Its protein is CSAEDNQPQHF.

V is TRBV30 and J is TRBJ2-5; possibly TRBD1 or TRBD2 for D (6 bases each). The V gene's germline CDR1 is GTSNPN and CDR2 SVGIG (reference sequence). V lost 1 base and J lost 1, with 16 bases in between. This CDR3 contains 16 residues. DNA for the CDR3: TGTGCCTGGAGTGCCGCGGGGTGGGGGCGCCAAGAGACCCAGTACTTC. This encodes CAWSAAGWGRQETQYF.

The chain recombines TRBV2 with TRBJ2-4; D is tentatively TRBD1 or TRBD2 (5 bases each). CDR1 and CDR2 from the germline V gene are SNHLY and FYNNEI. This CDR3 spans 14 amino acids. Between the trimmed V and J ends, which lost 6 bases and 5 bases, there was a span of 14 bases. The CDR3, as DNA: TGTGCCAGCAGCAGGGAGCGGAAAGAAAACATTCAGTACTTC. Its translation is CASSRERKENIQYF.

J is TRBJ1-2 and V is TRBV6-6, with D maybe TRBD1 (6 bases). V lost 5 bases and J 0 bases, leaving 22 bases between the germline ends. Per germline, CDR1 MNHNY and CDR2 SVGAGI (reference sequence). This CDR3 contains 18 residues. The CDR3 region is CASSPRRGIFSTNYGYTF. The CDR3 nucleotides read TGTGCCAGCAGTCCCCGCAGGGGAATATTCTCTACTAACTATGGCTACACCTTC.

The chain has TRBV3-1 (or the pseudogene TRBV3-2) and TRBJ2-7, with a tentative D call TRBD1 (5 bases). The CDR3 totals 13 residues. Trimming left V 1 base short and J 3 bases short, with 7 bases between. CDR1 is LGHDT, CDR2 YNNKEL, per germline (reference sequence). The CDR3: CASSQGQGYEQYF. CDR3 coding DNA: TGTGCCAGCAGCCAAGGGCAGGGCTACGAGCAGTACTTC.

The V gene is TRBV9, the J gene TRBJ2-1, with D maybe TRBD1 (6 bases). V gave up 2 bases and J gave up 11 bases, with 11 bases separating them. In germline, CDR1 is SGDLS, CDR2 YYNGEE. The CDR3 has 12 residues. The DNA for the CDR3 is TGTGCCAGCAGCGTGGACCAGGGGAAGCAGTTCTTC. Its protein is CASSVDQGKQFF.

The rearrangement uses TRBV27 and TRBJ1-5; D not resolved. CDR3 length equals 15 residues. Germline CDR1 MNHEY, CDR2 SMNVEV (reference sequence). Trimming removed 6 bases from V and 7 bases from J, with 19 bases in between. In DNA, the CDR3 is TGTGCCAGCAGATCCCGTCCGGGATCGAACCAGCCCCAGCATTTT. This translates into CASRSRPGSNQPQHF.

The J gene is TRBJ2-1, the V gene TRBV5-5; 8 bases map to TRBD2. Germline CDR1 reads SGHKS; CDR2 reads YYEKEE (reference sequence). The CDR3 spans 15 residues. The ends lost 4 bases at V and 7 bases at J; junction bases unmatched: 10. This chain's CDR3 is CASSGGGTRRNEQFF. CDR3 bases: TGTGCCAGCAGCGGGGGGGGGACTAGAAGGAATGAGCAGTTCTTC. The entire variable domain, with the rest obtained from reference TRBV5-5 and TRBJ2-1, is as follows: DAGVTQSPTHLIKTRGQQVTLRCSPISGHKSVSWYQQVLGQGPQFIFQYYEKEERGRGNFPDRFSARQFPNYSSELNVNALLLGDSALYLCASSGGGTRRNEQFFGPGTRLTVL.

V is TRBV11-2 and J is TRBJ2-7; 12 bases are a match to TRBD1. This CDR3 comprises 13 residues. J was trimmed by 7 bases and V by 4 bases; bases with no gene match: 2. Germline V gene sequence: CDR1 SGHAT, CDR2 FQNNGV. The CDR3 nucleotides are TGTGCCAGCAGCTCGGGACAGGGGGCGGAGCAGTACTTC. Translation gives CASSSGQGAEQYF. Supplemented by reference TRBV11-2 and TRBJ2-7, the full variable domain reads EAGVAQSPRYKIIEKRQSVAFWCNPISGHATLYWYQQILGQGPKLLIQFQNNGVVDDSQLPKDRFSAERLKGVDSTLKIQPAKLEDSAVYLCASSSGQGAEQYFGPGTRLTVT.

The chain couples TRBV9 to TRBJ2-7, with 7 bases that match TRBD1. This CDR3 has 14 residues. Germline V gene data show CDR1 as SGDLS and CDR2 as YYNGEE. With V trimmed by 0 bases and J by 5 bases, 5 bases remained unmatched. The CDR3 region has the DNA TGTGCCAGCAGCGTAGCGGGACAGTCGGACGAGCAGTACTTC. Its translation: CASSVAGQSDEQYF.

The V and J genes are TRBV29-1 and TRBJ1-1; unclear D gene. The CDR3 totals 12 residues. Germline values: CDR1 SQVTM, CDR2 ANQGSEA. V was clipped by 3 bases and J by 10 bases, with 15 bases between them. The CDR3 DNA follows: TGCAGCGTTGATGACATAAAGACGTCAGCTTTCTTT. Translated: CSVDDIKTSAFF.